This paragraph covers one T cell receptor (beta chain) sequence. The antigen is unknown. These data are taken from a study of radiotherapy plus CTLA-4 blockade in lung cancer. Study context: Patients showed objective responses in 15% to 20% of cases, and disease control was achieved by 31%.

CDR1 is GTSNPN, CDR2 SVGIG, per germline (reference sequence). This CDR3 has 15 residues. V was trimmed by 3 bases and J by 3 bases, leaving 17 bases between them. TCRdb's copy holds only in-frame clones and misses some; the assay was immunoSEQ multiplex PCR. This sample yields over 60,000 clones, of which around 87% are seen a single time; 40% to 45% belongs to the top ten. Study observations and caveats: Reports state that early shifts in blood T cell clones, with interferon-beta, best predicted response. An expansion of tumor-derived TCR clones occurred in blood after radiotherapy plus ipilimumab.

Alongside CTLA-4 blockade with ipilimumab, patients with chemo-refractory metastatic non-small-cell lung cancer received focal radiation. The rearrangement uses TRBV30 and TRBJ1-2, with D tentatively TRBD1 (5 bases). The sequence was collected from a human donor with non-small cell lung cancer that progressed on radiotherapy plus ipilimumab. The sequencing used peripheral blood, collected from a patient treated with radiotherapy plus ipilimumab. The CDR3 DNA reads TGTGCCTGGAGCTCAGGTGGGGACGTTTACTATGGCTACACCTTC. It yields the protein CAWSSGGDVYYGYTF.